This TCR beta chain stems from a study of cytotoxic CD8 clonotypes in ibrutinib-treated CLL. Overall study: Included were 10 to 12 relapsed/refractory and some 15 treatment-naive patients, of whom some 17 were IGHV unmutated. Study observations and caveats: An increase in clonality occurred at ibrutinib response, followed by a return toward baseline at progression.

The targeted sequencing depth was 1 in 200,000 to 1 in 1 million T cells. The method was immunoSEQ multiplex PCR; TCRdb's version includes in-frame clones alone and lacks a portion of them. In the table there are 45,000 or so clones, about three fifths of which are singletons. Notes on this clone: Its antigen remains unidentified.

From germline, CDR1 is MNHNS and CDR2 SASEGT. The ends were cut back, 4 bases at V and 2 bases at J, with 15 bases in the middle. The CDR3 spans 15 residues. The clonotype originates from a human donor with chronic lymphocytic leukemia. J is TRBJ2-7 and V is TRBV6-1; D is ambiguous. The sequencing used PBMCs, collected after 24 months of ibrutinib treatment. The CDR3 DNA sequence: TGTGCCAGCAGTGGGCAGTCTACTCCCCCCTACGAGCAGTACTTC. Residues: CASSGQSTPPYEQYF.